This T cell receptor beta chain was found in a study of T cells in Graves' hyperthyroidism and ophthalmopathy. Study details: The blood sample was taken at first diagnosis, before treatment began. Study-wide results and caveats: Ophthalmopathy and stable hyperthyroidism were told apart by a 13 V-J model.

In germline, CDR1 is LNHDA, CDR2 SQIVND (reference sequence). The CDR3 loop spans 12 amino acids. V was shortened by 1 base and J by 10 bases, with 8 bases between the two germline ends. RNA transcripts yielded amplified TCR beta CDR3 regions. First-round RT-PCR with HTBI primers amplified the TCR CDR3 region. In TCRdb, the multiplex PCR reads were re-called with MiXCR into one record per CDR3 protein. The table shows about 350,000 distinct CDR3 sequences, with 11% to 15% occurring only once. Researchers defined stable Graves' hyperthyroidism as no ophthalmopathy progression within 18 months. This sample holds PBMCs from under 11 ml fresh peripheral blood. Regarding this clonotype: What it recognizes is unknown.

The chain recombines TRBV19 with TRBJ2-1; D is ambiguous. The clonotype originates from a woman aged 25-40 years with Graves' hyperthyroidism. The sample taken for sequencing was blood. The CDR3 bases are TGTGCCAGTAGTATAGGGCCAGTAGAGCAGTTCTTC. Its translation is CASSIGPVEQFF.